This entry features one TCR beta chain sequence. Its antigen is currently unknown. Per germline, CDR1 LNHNV and CDR2 YYDKDF (reference sequence). Trimming shortened V by 0 bases and J by 3 bases, and 14 bases separated the two germline ends. The CDR3 is 17 residues long. The data are from a study of T-cell memory formation after mild COVID-19. Whole-study context: For the most part, TCR clusters were specific to one donor. General observations from the study: Within pre-infection memory, some responding clones were found, suggesting cross-reactive memory joined.

TCRdb recomputed calls from the 5' RACE reads with MiXCR, one row per CDR3 protein. Among more than 250,000 distinct CDR3 sequences listed, around 17% were seen once. This chain joins TRBV15 and TRBJ1-4; tentatively, D is TRBD1 (5 bases). The specimen was PBMCs or a T cell subset sorted from them (not recorded which). The TCR originated in a man aged 18 to 35 who had mild COVID-19 (a few samples of this study predate the infection). Cell type and time point are not known. CDR3 nucleotide sequence: TGTGCCACCAGCAGAGACCCTGGGGGGGGACCTAATGAAAAACTGTTTTTT. This sequence encodes CATSRDPGGGPNEKLFF. Variable domain in full (rest from reference TRBV15 and TRBJ1-4): DAMVIQNPRYQVTQFGKPVTLSCSQTLNHNVMYWYQQKSSQAPKLLFHYYDKDFNNEADTPDNFQSRRPNTSFCFLDIRSPGLGDTAMYLCATSRDPGGGPNEKLFFGSGTQLSVL.